A selection of T cell receptor beta chains follows, all from one sample in a study of beta chain features in type 1 diabetes. The data were produced by immunoSEQ multiplex PCR, yet TCRdb's version contains in-frame clones alone and is incomplete. In the table there are around 250,000 clones, 25% to 35% of which are singletons. Sequenced: central memory CD4+ T cells from blood. These receptors were taken from a man aged 25-45 years in good health. The conserved cysteine and the conserved F or W are not part of the CDR3 here. The order of the fields is J gene, V gene, CDR3 protein.

>TRBJ2-5|TRBV7-2
ASNPGPAGTQY
>TRBJ2-7|TRBV5-1
ASSPGEGPYEQY
>TRBJ1-6|TRBV19
ASAGSSSSPLH
>TRBJ2-6|TRBV5-1
ASSPRGQTSPGANVLT
>TRBJ2-1|TRBV4-3
ASSQDGSVSYNEQF
>TRBJ1-6|TRBV10-3
AISESEKLPLH
>TRBJ2-5|TRBV5-4
ASSPSTGGGETQY
>TRBJ2-4|TRBV14
ASSPGDRGRENIQY
>TRBJ1-1|TRBV7-2
ASSLAYRNTEAF
>TRBJ2-7|TRBV12-5
ASGQRFSSYEQY
>TRBJ1-5|TRBV18
ASSPGQGNGQPQH
>TRBJ1-2|TRBV30
AWSRDSFYGYT
>TRBJ1-4|TRBV7-2
ASSPDRANEKLF
>TRBJ1-2|TRBV27
ASKVGRNYGYT
>TRBJ1-1|TRBV7-9
ASSLVTEAF
>TRBJ2-5|TRBV7-2
ASSLGPSEGTQY
>TRBJ1-1|TRBV4-1
ASSQARWAGAAEAF
>TRBJ2-5|TRBV7-9
ASSSPGGRAETQY
>TRBJ1-6|TRBV19
ASNTGGSYNSPLH
>TRBJ2-2|TRBV28
ASSSRVAPNTGELF
>TRBJ1-2|TRBV7-9
ASSLATGHGYT
>TRBJ2-7|TRBV27
ASSLSGSYEQY
>TRBJ2-1|TRBV28
ASSSFRLAGVGEQF
>TRBJ2-7|TRBV5-1
ASSLPGHGNEQY
>TRBJ1-4|TRBV20-1
SAEGGQKLF
>TRBJ1-1|TRBV5-4
ASSFPGTGEAF